The subject of this entry is one TCR beta chain. Unmatched junction bases numbered 3, after V lost 6 bases and J lost 0 bases. CDR3 length equals 14 residues. Germline values: CDR1 MGHDK, CDR2 SYGVNS. This specimen belongs to a study of blood T cell repertoires in COVID-19. Clones were sequenced by immunoSEQ multiplex PCR, and TCRdb holds only the in-frame ones, with some missing. The sample has about 130,000 clones; about four fifths are singletons. This sequence joins TRBV25-1 and TRBJ2-7; 9 positions match TRBD1. The sequence was collected from a man over 45 who had recovered from COVID-19. Sequenced input: PBMCs or T cells enriched from blood (not recorded which). CDR3: CASRGQGFSYEQYF. The CDR3 DNA is TGTGCCAGCAGGGGACAGGGCTTCTCCTACGAGCAGTACTTC.